Each of the 21 T cell receptor beta chains below was sequenced from the same sample in a study of blood T cell repertoires in COVID-19. Only in-frame clones appear in the TCRdb table, and some are missing; sequencing was by immunoSEQ multiplex PCR. Of fewer than 700,000 clones in the sample, 70% to 90% were seen once. Material: peripheral blood. Source of these receptors: a woman between 50 and 59 years old with COVID-19, enrolled during active disease.

V is TRBV11-2 and J is TRBJ2-1; D is perhaps TRBD2 (7 bases). From germline, CDR1 is SGHAT and CDR2 FQNNGV. The V end was cut by 0 bases, the J end by 6 bases, with 21 bases between. The length of the CDR3 is 18 residues. CDR3: CASSLDTTMRGGANEQFF. The CDR3 bases are TGTGCCAGCAGCTTAGATACGACGATGAGGGGGGGGGCCAATGAGCAGTTCTTC.

The chain joins TRBV28 to TRBJ1-4, with TRBD1 identical over 7 bases. Per the germline V gene, CDR1 is MDHEN and CDR2 is SYDVKM. This CDR3 has 15 amino acids. Trimming took 6 bases from V and 8 from J; bases not matched to a gene: 12. CDR3 sequence (DNA): TGTGCCAGCAGCCCGGGGCCAGGGGGTTGGGAAAAACTGTTTTTT. Protein product: CASSPGPGGWEKLFF.

V and J are TRBV5-1 and TRBJ2-2, with TRBD1 as a possible D gene (6 bases). The germline V and J ends were trimmed by 0 bases and 1 base, with 13 bases remaining between them. Germline-derived CDR1 and CDR2 are SGHRS and YFSETQ. The CDR3 is made up of 17 amino acids. This chain's CDR3 is CASSLGQDSLNTGELFF. Written as DNA, the CDR3 is TGCGCCAGCAGCTTGGGGCAGGACAGCCTGAACACCGGGGAGCTGTTTTTT.

The V gene is TRBV30, the J gene TRBJ1-2; D might be TRBD1 (6 bases). The V gene's germline CDR1 is GTSNPN and CDR2 SVGIG (reference sequence). The germline V and J ends were trimmed by 4 bases and 1 base, with 16 bases remaining between them. The CDR3 runs to 15 residues. CDR3 in amino acids: CAWTPDRNLNYGYTF. In DNA, the CDR3 is TGTGCCTGGACCCCGGACAGAAATCTTAACTATGGCTACACCTTC.

The J gene is TRBJ2-3, the V gene TRBV6-2 or TRBV6-3, with 9 bases matching TRBD2. Germline-derived CDR1 and CDR2 are MNHEY and SVGEGT. The CDR3 loop spans 13 amino acids. The V gene end was trimmed by 6 bases and the J gene end by 8 bases; junction bases not matched to a gene: 6. The CDR3 DNA reads as TGTGCCAGCAGCGGGACTAGCCGGGGTACGCAGTATTTT. Encoded protein: CASSGTSRGTQYF.

Notes on this clone: The germline gene is not matched at one end of the junction; a read error may be the cause. V gene TRBV6-1 combines with J gene TRBJ1-1, with D unresolved. Germline CDR1 and CDR2: MNHNS and SASEGT. CDR3 length: 15 residues. CDR3 bases: TGTGCCAGCAGCGAAGCTGAGGGAGTGAGCACTGAAGCTTTCTTT. As protein: CASSEAEGVSTEAFF.

This chain uses TRBV30 with TRBJ1-1, with a weak D call TRBD1 (5 bases). The V and J ends lost 3 bases and 7 bases respectively, with 15 bases between them. This CDR3 contains 13 residues. Germline V gene sequence: CDR1 GTSNPN, CDR2 SVGIG (reference sequence). In DNA, the CDR3 is TGTGCCTGGAGCCTTCTAAGGGGCTTTGAAGCTTTCTTT. Amino acid sequence: CAWSLLRGFEAFF. The entire variable domain, with the rest obtained from reference TRBV30 and TRBJ1-1, is as follows: SQTIHQWPATLVQPVGSPLSLECTVEGTSNPNLYWYRQAAGRGLQLLFYSVGIGQISSEVPQNLSASRPQDRQFILSSKKLLLSDSGFYLCAWSLLRGFEAFFGQGTRLTVV.

This chain uses TRBV28 with TRBJ1-2, with D possibly TRBD1 on 5 matching bases. V lost 5 bases and J 2 bases, leaving 6 bases between the germline ends. In germline, CDR1 is MDHEN, CDR2 SYDVKM. This CDR3 is built from 12 residues. CDR3 amino acids: CASSPGNYGYTF. The CDR3, as DNA: TGTGCCAGCAGTCCAGGGAACTATGGCTACACCTTC.

The chain has TRBV27 and TRBJ1-4; no reliable D call. The germline gives CDR1 MNHEY, CDR2 SMNVEV (reference sequence). The CDR3 has 15 amino acids. The V end lost 5 bases, the J end lost 3 bases, and 13 bases lay between the germline ends. DNA of the CDR3: TGTGCCAGCAGTCCGATAGCCGGAGCTAATGAAAAACTGTTTTTT. This sequence encodes CASSPIAGANEKLFF.

The V and J genes are TRBV5-6 and TRBJ1-2; the match to TRBD1 covers 9 bases. The length of the CDR3 is 13 residues. J gave up 10 bases and V 2 bases, and 6 bases lay outside the gene matches. The germline CDR1 and CDR2 sequences are SGHDT and YYEEEE. CDR3 in DNA: TGTGCCAGCAGCTTTGGGACAGGGTTTGACTACACCTTC. It codes for CASSFGTGFDYTF.

J is TRBJ1-2 and V is TRBV6-5; 11 nucleotides match TRBD1. V shed 4 bases, J shed 5 bases, and the junction held 6 bases outside the gene matches. The length of the CDR3 is 15 residues. The germline V gene encodes CDR1 MNHEY and CDR2 SVGAGI. CDR3 amino acids: CASSLGQGEPYGYTF. The CDR3 DNA reads as TGTGCCAGCAGTTTGGGACAGGGGGAGCCATATGGCTACACCTTC.

The CDR3 DNA sequence: TGCAGCGTTAGACTAGAATTACTCTACGAGCAGTACTTC. Amino acids: CSVRLELLYEQYF. This rearrangement joins TRBV29-1 to TRBJ2-7, with D perhaps matching TRBD2 (6 bases). This CDR3 has 13 residues. The V gene's germline CDR1 is SQVTM and CDR2 ANQGSEA. The germline V and J ends were trimmed by 5 bases and 3 bases, with 14 bases remaining between them.

The chain combines TRBV5-4 with TRBJ2-2; no firm D call. Trimming removed 0 bases from V and 2 bases from J, with 8 bases in between. This CDR3 region has 15 residues. In germline, CDR1 is SGHNT, CDR2 YYREEE (reference sequence). The DNA for the CDR3 is TGTGCCAGCAGCTTGGACAGATCAAACACCGGGGAGCTGTTTTTT. It translates to CASSLDRSNTGELFF.

The chain combines TRBV4-1 with TRBJ1-3, with D unclear. This CDR3 comprises 13 residues. Trimming stripped 4 bases from V and 2 bases from J, with 6 bases between. CDR1 is MGHRA and CDR2 is YSYEKL in the germline V gene. The DNA for the CDR3 is TGCGCCAGCAGCCTTTCTACTGGAAACACCATATATTTT. It codes for CASSLSTGNTIYF.

The CDR3 DNA sequence: TGTGCCAGTCTGAGTACGGGAGATACGCAGTATTTT. The encoded protein is CASLSTGDTQYF. The chain joins TRBV19 to TRBJ2-3; D gene uncertain. The CDR3 has 12 residues. The germline CDR1 and CDR2 sequences are LNHDA and SQIVND (reference sequence). Trimming stripped 8 bases from V and 5 bases from J, with 11 bases between.

This clone appeared a few times. V and J are TRBV28 and TRBJ1-1, with D possibly TRBD1 on 6 matching bases. Trimming left V 2 bases short and J 1 base short, with 14 bases between. This CDR3 is built from 16 residues. Per germline, CDR1 MDHEN and CDR2 SYDVKM. CDR3 sequence (DNA): TGTGCCAGCAGTTTACCCCCCCAGACAGGGAACACTGAAGCTTTCTTT. It encodes CASSLPPQTGNTEAFF. Complete variable domain (other parts from reference TRBV28 and TRBJ1-1): DVKVTQSSRYLVKRTGEKVFLECVQDMDHENMFWYRQDPGLGLRLIYFSYDVKMKEKGDIPEGYSVSREKKERFSLILESASTNQTSMYLCASSLPPQTGNTEAFFGQGTRLTVV.

The chain couples TRBV27 to TRBJ1-1; 7 bases are shared with TRBD1. There are 12 residues in the CDR3. V was clipped by 7 bases and J by 5 bases; unmatched bases: 4. In germline, CDR1 is MNHEY, CDR2 SMNVEV (reference sequence). The CDR3 protein is CASTDRVTEAFF. In DNA, the CDR3 is TGTGCCAGCACCGACAGGGTAACTGAAGCTTTCTTT.

CDR3: CASSFRVTEQYF. CDR3 in DNA: TGTGCCAGCAGTTTCCGGGTAACCGAGCAGTACTTC. The chain joins TRBV28 to TRBJ2-7; no clear D. The germline V and J ends were trimmed by 3 bases and 6 bases, with 9 bases remaining between them. The CDR3 sequence is 12 residues long. Per germline, CDR1 MDHEN and CDR2 SYDVKM.

This chain joins TRBV4-1 and TRBJ2-1; TRBD2 agrees at 9 bases. Trimming at V came to 4 bases and at J to 7 bases, leaving 8 bases not matched to a gene. The germline gives CDR1 MGHRA, CDR2 YSYEKL. CDR3 length: 15 residues. Here the CDR3 reads CASSRSSGALNEQFF. The DNA for the CDR3 is TGCGCCAGCAGCCGATCTAGCGGGGCATTAAATGAGCAGTTCTTC.

The chain joins TRBV5-1 to TRBJ2-3, with 7 bases fitting TRBD2. CDR1 SGHRS and CDR2 YFSETQ come from the germline V gene. The V gene end was trimmed by 2 bases and the J gene end by 2 bases; junction bases not matched to a gene: 5. The CDR3 extends over 15 amino acids. The CDR3 here is CASSFLGGFTDTQYF. Written as DNA, the CDR3 is TGCGCCAGCAGCTTTCTGGGGGGGTTCACAGATACGCAGTATTTT.

V usage is TRBV29-1 and J usage is TRBJ1-5; a possible D gene is TRBD1 (6 bases). The V end lost 6 bases, the J end lost 0 bases, and 15 bases lay between the germline ends. CDR1 SQVTM and CDR2 ANQGSEA come from the germline V gene. This CDR3 spans 15 amino acids. This chain's CDR3 is CSVGHQGISNQPQHF. The CDR3 region has the DNA TGCAGCGTAGGTCACCAGGGGATTAGCAATCAGCCCCAGCATTTT.